The T cell receptor beta chain described here comes from a study of cytotoxic CD8 clonotypes in ibrutinib-treated CLL. Overall study context: IGHV unmutated 17 to 18; relapsed/refractory 11; treatment-naive more than 14.

TCRdb's copy holds only in-frame clones and misses some; the assay was immunoSEQ multiplex PCR. The sample contains almost 85,000 clones, around 84% of which appear only once. The CDR3 sequence is 17 residues long. Trimming removed 4 bases from V and 2 bases from J; junction bases left unmatched: 12. Germline lookup yields CDR1 SGDLS and CDR2 YYNGEE. As concerns this clone: Its specificity is not known.

Study observations and caveats: Clonality went up at ibrutinib response and then declined back toward baseline at progression. Among the clonotypes, public ones were uncommon and contracted or held stable on treatment.

J is TRBJ2-3 and V is TRBV9; 8 positions match TRBD2. Here the sequenced sample was PBMCs, taken before ibrutinib treatment. The receptor was isolated from a human donor with chronic lymphocytic leukemia. The CDR3 DNA follows: TGTGCCAGCAGCCCAACCCTTAGGACTAGCCTCACAGATACGCAGTATTTT. This sequence encodes CASSPTLRTSLTDTQYF.